This T cell receptor beta chain was recorded in a study of T cell responses to AZD1222 COVID-19 vaccine. As to this clone: The antigen is unknown.

The CDR3 consists of 15 residues. The junction had 5 bases not matched to a gene; V was cut back by 6 bases and J by 3 bases. Germline lookup yields CDR1 MNHEY and CDR2 SVGAGI. Produced via immunoSEQ multiplex PCR; TCRdb's table is partial and in-frame only. Found here are 180,000 or so clones, around 93% of them singletons; the top ten hold around 1%. The study's findings and limits: Spike regions recognized by vaccine-associated CD4 TCRs spanned the protein, led by 160-218 and 743-854. Spike-specific TCRs gained breadth and depth after people received two AZD1222 doses. The donor group comprised mostly white British people and more females; the analysis possibly underestimated clonal diversity.

Doses given second, at about 4 or about 12 weeks, were pooled. This clonotype was sampled from an adult who received the AZD1222 COVID-19 vaccine. The chain has TRBV6-5 and TRBJ1-5; 10 bases fit TRBD1. The input for sequencing was peripheral blood, taken 28 days after the second AZD1222 dose. The CDR3 region has the DNA TGTGCCAGCAGGACCGGGACAGGGGACAATCAGCCCCAGCATTTT. It encodes CASRTGTGDNQPQHF.